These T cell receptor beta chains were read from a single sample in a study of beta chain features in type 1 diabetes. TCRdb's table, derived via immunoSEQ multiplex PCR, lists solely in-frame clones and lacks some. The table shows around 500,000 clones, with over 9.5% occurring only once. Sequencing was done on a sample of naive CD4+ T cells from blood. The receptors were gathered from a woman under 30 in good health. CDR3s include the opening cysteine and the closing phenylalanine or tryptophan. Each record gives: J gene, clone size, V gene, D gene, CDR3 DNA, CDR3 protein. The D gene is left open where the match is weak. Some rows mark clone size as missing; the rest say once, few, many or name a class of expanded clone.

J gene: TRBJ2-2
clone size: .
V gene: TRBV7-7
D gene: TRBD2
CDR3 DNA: TGTGCTAGCAGCTTAGGACTAGCGGGAACCGGGGAGCTGTTTTTT
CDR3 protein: CASSLGLAGTGELFF

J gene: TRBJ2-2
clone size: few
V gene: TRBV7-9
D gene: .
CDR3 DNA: TGTGCCAACGACGGAGGTTACGTGACCGGGGAGCTGTTTTTT
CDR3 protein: CANDGGYVTGELFF

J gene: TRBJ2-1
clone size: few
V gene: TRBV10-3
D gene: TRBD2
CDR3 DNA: TGTGCCATCAGTGATTCTAGCGGGGGCTACAATGAGCAGTTCTTC
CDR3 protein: CAISDSSGGYNEQFF

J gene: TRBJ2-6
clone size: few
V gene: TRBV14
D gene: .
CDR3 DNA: TGTGCCAGCAGCCACCGCGCCAGGGACTCTGGGGCCAACGTCCTGACTTTC
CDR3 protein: CASSHRARDSGANVLTF

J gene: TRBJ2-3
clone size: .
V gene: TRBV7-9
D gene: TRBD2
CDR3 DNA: TGTGCCAGCCCCCCAATTATGGGCGGGAGGGCCATCGCGCAGTATTTT
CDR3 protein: CASPPIMGGRAIAQYF

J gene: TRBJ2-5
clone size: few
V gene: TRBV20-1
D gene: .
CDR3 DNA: TGCAGTGCTCCCTCATGGGAGACCCAGTACTTC
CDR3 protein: CSAPSWETQYF

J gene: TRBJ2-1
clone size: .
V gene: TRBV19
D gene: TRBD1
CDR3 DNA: TGTGCCAGTAGTACACAGGGTGGACAGGGCGGGCAGTTCTTC
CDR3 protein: CASSTQGGQGGQFF

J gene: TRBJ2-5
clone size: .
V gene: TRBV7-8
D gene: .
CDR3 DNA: TGTGCCACCATAGGGGTACGGTTTACGGAGACCCAGTACTTC
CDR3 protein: CATIGVRFTETQYF

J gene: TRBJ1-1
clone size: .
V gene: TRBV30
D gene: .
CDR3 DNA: TGTGCCTGGAGGGAGGGAGGCAGGGCCACTGAAGCTTTCTTT
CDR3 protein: CAWREGGRATEAFF

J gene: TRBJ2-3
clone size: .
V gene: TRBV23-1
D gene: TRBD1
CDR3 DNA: TGCGCCAGCAGTCAATGGGTACCGGGGCAGGGGGACACAGATACGCAGTATTTT
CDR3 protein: CASSQWVPGQGDTDTQYF

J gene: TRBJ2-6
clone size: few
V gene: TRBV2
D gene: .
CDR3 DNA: TGTGCCAGCAGTGAAATGGGACCTGGGGCCAACGTCCTGACTTTC
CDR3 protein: CASSEMGPGANVLTF

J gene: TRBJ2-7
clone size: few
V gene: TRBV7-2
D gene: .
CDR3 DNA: TGTGCCAGCAGCTTAGTGGGAGCCTCCTACGAGCAGTACTTC
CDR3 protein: CASSLVGASYEQYF

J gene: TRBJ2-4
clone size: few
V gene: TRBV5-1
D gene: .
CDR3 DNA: TGCGCCAGCAGCTTGAGACGAGGTGACCCCCTCCTAGCCAAAAACATTCAGTACTTC
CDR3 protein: CASSLRRGDPLLAKNIQYF

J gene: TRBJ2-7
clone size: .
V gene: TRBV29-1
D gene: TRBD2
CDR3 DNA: TGCAGCGTTGCTAGCGGGTACGAGCAGTACTTC
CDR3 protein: CSVASGYEQYF

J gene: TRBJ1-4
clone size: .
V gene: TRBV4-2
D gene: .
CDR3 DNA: TGTGCCAGCAGCCAAGCCGGGGGTACTAATGAAAAACTGTTTTTT
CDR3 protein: CASSQAGGTNEKLFF

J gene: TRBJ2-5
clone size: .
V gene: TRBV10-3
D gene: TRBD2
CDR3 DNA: TGTGCCATCAGTGAGGGCAGCGGGGGGCAAGAGACCCAGTACTTC
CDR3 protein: CAISEGSGGQETQYF

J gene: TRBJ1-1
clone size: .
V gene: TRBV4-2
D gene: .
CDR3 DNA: TGTGCCAGCAGCCAAGAGGGGCAGGGTTGGAACACTGAAGCTTTCTTT
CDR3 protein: CASSQEGQGWNTEAFF

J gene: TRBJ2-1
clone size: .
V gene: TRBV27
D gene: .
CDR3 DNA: TGTGCCAGCAGTCCCCGGGGGACATCCTACAATGAGCAGTTCTTC
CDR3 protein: CASSPRGTSYNEQFF

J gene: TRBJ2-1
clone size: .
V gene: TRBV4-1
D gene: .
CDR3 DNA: TGCGCCAGCAGCCAAGACGTAGGGGGCTCCTACAATGAGCAGTTCTTC
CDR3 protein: CASSQDVGGSYNEQFF

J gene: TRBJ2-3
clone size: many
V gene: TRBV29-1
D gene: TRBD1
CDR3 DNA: TGCAGCGTTACGACAGGGGATGCAGATACGCAGTATTTT
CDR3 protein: CSVTTGDADTQYF

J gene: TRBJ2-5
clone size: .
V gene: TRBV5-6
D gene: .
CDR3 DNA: TGTGCCAGCAGCTTGGAGGCAGGGCGGATCCAAGAGACCCAGTACTTC
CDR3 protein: CASSLEAGRIQETQYF

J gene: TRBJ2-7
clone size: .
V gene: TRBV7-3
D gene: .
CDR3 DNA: TGTGCCAGCAGCTTACGGCGGGGACCCCCCTACGAGCAGTACTTC
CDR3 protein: CASSLRRGPPYEQYF

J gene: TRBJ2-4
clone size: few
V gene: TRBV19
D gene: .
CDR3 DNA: TGTGCCAGTAGTATTTGGCAGCTCGGGGCCAAAAACATTCAGTACTTC
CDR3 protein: CASSIWQLGAKNIQYF

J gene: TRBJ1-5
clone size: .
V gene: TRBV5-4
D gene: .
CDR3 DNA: TGTGCCAGCAGCTTGGGGGCTAAGGATCAGCCCCAGCATTTT
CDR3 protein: CASSLGAKDQPQHF

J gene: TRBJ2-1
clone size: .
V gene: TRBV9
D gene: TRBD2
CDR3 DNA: TGTGCCAGCAGCGTAGCCCCCGGGACTATGAACTACAATGAGCAGTTCTTC
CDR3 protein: CASSVAPGTMNYNEQFF

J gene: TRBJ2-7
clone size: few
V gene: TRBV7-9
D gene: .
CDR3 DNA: TGTGCCAGCAGCTTAAAACAGGGACCCTACGAGCAGTACTTC
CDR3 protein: CASSLKQGPYEQYF

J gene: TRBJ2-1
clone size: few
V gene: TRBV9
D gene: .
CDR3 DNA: TGTGCCAGCAGCGACAACAGGGTTAGCTCCTACAATGAGCAGTTCTTC
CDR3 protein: CASSDNRVSSYNEQFF

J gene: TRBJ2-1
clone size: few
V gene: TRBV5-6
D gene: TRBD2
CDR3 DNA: TGTGCCAGCGCGATACTAGCGGGAGGGAACAATGAGCAGTTCTTC
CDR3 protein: CASAILAGGNNEQFF

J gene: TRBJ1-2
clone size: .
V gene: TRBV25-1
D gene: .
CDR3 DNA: TGTGCCAGCAGTGATTCGGACAGTTATGGCTACACCTTC
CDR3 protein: CASSDSDSYGYTF

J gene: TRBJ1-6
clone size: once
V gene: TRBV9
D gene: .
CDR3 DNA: TGTGCCAGCAGCGCCCGGGCCCCGGGTGGGTCTAATTCACCCCTCCACTTT
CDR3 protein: CASSARAPGGSNSPLHF

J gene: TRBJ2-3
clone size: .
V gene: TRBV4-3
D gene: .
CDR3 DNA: TGCGCCAGCAGCCGCACAGGATTAGATACGCAGTATTTT
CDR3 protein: CASSRTGLDTQYF

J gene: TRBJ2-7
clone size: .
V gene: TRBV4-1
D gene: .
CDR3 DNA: TGCGCCAGCAGCCATCGAGGGGGCGAGCAGTACTTC
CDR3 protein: CASSHRGGEQYF

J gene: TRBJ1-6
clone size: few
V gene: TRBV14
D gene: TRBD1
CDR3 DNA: TGTGCCAGCAACAAACAGGGGTATTCACCCCTCCACTTT
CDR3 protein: CASNKQGYSPLHF

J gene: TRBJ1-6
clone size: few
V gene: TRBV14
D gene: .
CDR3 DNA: TGTGCCAGCAGCCAAGGACGGCTTTATAATTCACCCCTCCACTTT
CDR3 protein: CASSQGRLYNSPLHF

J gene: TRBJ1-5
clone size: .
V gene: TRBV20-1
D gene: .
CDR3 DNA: TGCAGTGCTCAGGGGAATCAGCCCCAGCATTTT
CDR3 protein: CSAQGNQPQHF

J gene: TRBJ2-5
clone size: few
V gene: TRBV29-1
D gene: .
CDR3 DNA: TGCAGTTTTCCCGTCTCAGGTCGAGCCTGGGGGCAAGAGACCCAGTACTTC
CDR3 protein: CSFPVSGRAWGQETQYF

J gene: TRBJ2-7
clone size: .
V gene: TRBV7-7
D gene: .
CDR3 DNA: TGTGCTAGCAGCCCTCGATCTAGGCCCTACGAGCAGTACTTC
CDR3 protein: CASSPRSRPYEQYF

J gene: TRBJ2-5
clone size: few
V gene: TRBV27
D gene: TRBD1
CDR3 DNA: TGTGCCAGCAGTGAAGACAGGGGGCCGGGTAGAGGAGAGACCCAGTACTTC
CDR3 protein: CASSEDRGPGRGETQYF

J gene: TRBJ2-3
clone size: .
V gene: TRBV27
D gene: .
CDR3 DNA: TGTGCCAGCAGTGCCTTTACAGAGTCCTATCGCACAGATACGCAGTATTTT
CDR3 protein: CASSAFTESYRTDTQYF

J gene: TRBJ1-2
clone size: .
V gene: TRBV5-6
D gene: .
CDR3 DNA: TGTGCCAGCAGCACAGCTTGGAATCGGGGTTACTATGGCTACACCTTC
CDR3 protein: CASSTAWNRGYYGYTF

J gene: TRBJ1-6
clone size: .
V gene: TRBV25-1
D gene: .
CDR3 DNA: TGTGCCAGCAGCTTAGGGGGGGGCCTCCACTTT
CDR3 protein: CASSLGGGLHF